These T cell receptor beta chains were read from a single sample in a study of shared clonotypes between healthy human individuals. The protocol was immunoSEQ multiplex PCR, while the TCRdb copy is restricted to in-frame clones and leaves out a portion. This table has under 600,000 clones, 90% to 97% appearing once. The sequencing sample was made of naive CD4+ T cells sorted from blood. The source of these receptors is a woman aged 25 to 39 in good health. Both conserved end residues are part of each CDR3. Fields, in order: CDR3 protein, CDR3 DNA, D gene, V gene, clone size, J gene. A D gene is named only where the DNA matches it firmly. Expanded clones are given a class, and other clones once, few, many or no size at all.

CASSYTRQGRNEQYF,TGTGCCAGCAGTTACACCCGACAGGGTCGCAACGAGCAGTACTTC,TRBD1,TRBV6-6,-,TRBJ2-7
CASSSRLARENEQFF,TGTGCCAGCAGCTCAAGACTAGCGAGGGAGAATGAGCAGTTCTTC,TRBD2,TRBV11-3,-,TRBJ2-1
CASSWTSGKSDEQFF,TGTGCCAGCAGCTGGACTAGCGGGAAGAGTGATGAGCAGTTCTTC,TRBD2,TRBV5-6,once,TRBJ2-1
CASSAGINYEQYF,TGTGCCAGCAGTGCCGGGATTAACTACGAGCAGTACTTC,-,TRBV2,-,TRBJ2-7
CASSRRGGTLSGNTIYF,TGTGCCAGCAGCCGCAGAGGGGGGACACTCTCTGGAAACACCATATATTTT,-,TRBV21-1,-,TRBJ1-3
CASTLGSPTEAFF,TGTGCCAGCACCCTTGGATCCCCCACTGAAGCTTTCTTT,-,TRBV28,once,TRBJ1-1
CASSLVVGVVSTDTQYF,TGCGCCAGCAGCCTGGTTGTGGGAGTAGTATCGACAGATACGCAGTATTTT,-,TRBV4-1,-,TRBJ2-3
CSATGARVEGYTF,TGCAGCGCCACAGGGGCGCGAGTGGAAGGCTACACCTTC,TRBD1,TRBV29-1,-,TRBJ1-2
CASSLAATGNYGYTF,TGCGCCAGCAGCTTGGCCGCGACAGGGAACTATGGCTACACCTTC,TRBD1,TRBV5-1,-,TRBJ1-2
CASRGTAGDPEAFF,TGTGCCAGCAGGGGGACGGCAGGGGATCCCGAAGCTTTCTTT,-,TRBV2,-,TRBJ1-1